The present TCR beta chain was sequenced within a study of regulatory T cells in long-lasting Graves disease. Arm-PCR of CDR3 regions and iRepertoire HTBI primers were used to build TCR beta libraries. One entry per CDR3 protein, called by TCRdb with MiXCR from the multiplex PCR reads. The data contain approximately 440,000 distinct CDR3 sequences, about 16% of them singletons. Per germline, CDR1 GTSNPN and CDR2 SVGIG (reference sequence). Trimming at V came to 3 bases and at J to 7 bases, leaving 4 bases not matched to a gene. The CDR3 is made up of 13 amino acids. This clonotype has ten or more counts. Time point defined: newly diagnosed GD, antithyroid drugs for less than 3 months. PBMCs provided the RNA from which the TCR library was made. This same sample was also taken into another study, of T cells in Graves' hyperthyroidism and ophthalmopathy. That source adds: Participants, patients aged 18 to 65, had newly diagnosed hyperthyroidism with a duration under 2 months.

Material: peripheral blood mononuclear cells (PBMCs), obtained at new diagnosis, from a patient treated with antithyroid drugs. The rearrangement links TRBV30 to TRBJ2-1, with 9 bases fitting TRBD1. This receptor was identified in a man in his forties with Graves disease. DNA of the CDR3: TGTGCCTGGAGCGGGACAGGGAGGAATGAGCAGTTCTTC. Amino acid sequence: CAWSGTGRNEQFF.